This TCR beta chain is drawn from a study of CD8+ T cells in alopecia areata. Treatment in this sample: oral pan-JAK inhibitor, 5-10 mg twice daily. Following RNA extraction, reverse transcription yielded cDNA that acted as the sequencing template. Sequenced by immunoSEQ multiplex PCR; TCRdb stores in-frame clones only, minus some. The sample lists about 200,000 clones; approximately 56% were seen once. V was clipped by 6 bases and J by 9 bases; unmatched bases: 14. Germline V CDR1 and CDR2: SNHLY, FYNNEI. The CDR3 runs 17 residues. The clonotype comes from a human donor with alopecia areata. The material sequenced was CD4+ T cells sorted from blood, taken at week 4, from a patient treated with tofacitinib. This chain links TRBV2 with TRBJ2-1; TRBD2 agrees at 13 bases. CDR3 region: CASRRTSGGLTGGEQFF. CDR3 DNA: TGTGCCAGCAGGAGGACTAGCGGGGGTCTAACTGGGGGTGAGCAGTTCTTC.